The 13 T cell receptor beta chains presented below share a single source sample, sequenced in a study of blood T cell repertoires in COVID-19. TCRdb keeps only in-frame clones here, not all; method: immunoSEQ multiplex PCR. The repertoire holds about 300,000 clones, with more than 80% as singletons. Sequenced input: peripheral blood. The receptors shown here come from a woman in her 50s with COVID-19, enrolled during active disease.

This chain joins TRBV30 and TRBJ1-2, with TRBD1 as a possible D gene (5 bases). This CDR3 is built from 12 residues. V was cut by 3 bases and J by 4 bases, with 9 bases left in between. Germline CDR1 reads GTSNPN; CDR2 reads SVGIG (reference sequence). The CDR3 protein is CAWRQAVYGYTF. The CDR3 DNA reads TGTGCCTGGAGACAGGCGGTCTATGGCTACACCTTC.

The V gene is TRBV2, the J gene TRBJ2-7; 12 bases fit TRBD2. Germline CDR1 reads SNHLY; CDR2 reads FYNNEI. CDR3 size: 16 residues. The V gene end was trimmed by 3 bases and the J gene end by 6 bases; junction bases not matched to a gene: 9. The CDR3 reads CASSDMETSGSGEQYF. The DNA of the CDR3 is TGTGCCAGCAGTGACATGGAGACTAGCGGGAGTGGCGAGCAGTACTTC.

The chain uses TRBV7-2 and TRBJ1-1; 9 positions match TRBD1. The germline V gene has CDR1 SGHTA and CDR2 FQGNSA. V shed 5 bases, J shed 10 bases, and the junction held 14 bases outside the gene matches. The CDR3 extends over 15 amino acids. The DNA for the CDR3 is TGTGCCAGCAGCCCAGGGACAGGGCTCGGTGAGGGAGCTTTCTTT. Protein: CASSPGTGLGEGAFF.

V and J are TRBV30 and TRBJ1-2; a possible D gene is TRBD1 (5 bases). CDR1 GTSNPN and CDR2 SVGIG come from the germline V gene (reference sequence). V lost 2 bases to trimming and J lost 5 bases, with 12 bases between them. The CDR3 consists of 13 residues. CDR3 residues: CAWSRDFQYGYTF. The CDR3 DNA sequence: TGTGCCTGGAGTAGGGACTTTCAGTATGGCTACACCTTC.

The chain combines TRBV6-5 with TRBJ1-2, with D uncertain. This CDR3 has 14 amino acids. The germline V gene encodes CDR1 MNHEY and CDR2 SVGAGI. The ends were cut back, 6 bases at V and 4 bases at J, with 15 bases in the middle. CDR3 sequence: CASSQAGSGYGYTF. CDR3 nucleotides: TGTGCCAGCAGCCAGGCGGGGTCGGGCTATGGCTACACCTTC.

The chain recombines TRBV28 with TRBJ1-1, with 7 bases fitting TRBD1. Germline CDR1 MDHEN, CDR2 SYDVKM. The CDR3 runs to 16 residues. V shed 6 bases and J 8 bases; nucleotides not matched to a gene: 18. The DNA of the CDR3 is TGTGCCAGCAGCGCGCGGAGTGGACAGGAATCTCAAGAAGCTTTCTTT. This sequence encodes CASSARSGQESQEAFF.

The chain joins TRBV5-4 to TRBJ1-2; 7 bases align to TRBD1. V trimming: 4 bases; J trimming: 2 bases; junction bases outside the gene matches: 5. Germline-derived CDR1 and CDR2 are SGHNT and YYREEE (reference sequence). This CDR3 is 14 amino acids long. Written as DNA, the CDR3 is TGTGCCAGCAGCGAGGGGGCGCTGAACTATGGCTACACCTTC. Translation gives CASSEGALNYGYTF. The variable domain in full, with the rest retrieved from reference TRBV5-4 and TRBJ1-2, is ETGVTQSPTHLIKTRGQQVTLRCSSQSGHNTVSWYQQALGQGPQFIFQYYREEENGRGNFPPRFSGLQFPNYSSELNVNALELDDSALYLCASSEGALNYGYTFGSGTRLTVV.

Only a few counts were recorded for this clone. The CDR3 is CASSATGGWGYNEQFF. CDR3 DNA sequence: TGTGCCAGCTCAGCTACAGGGGGTTGGGGCTACAATGAGCAGTTCTTC. The V gene is TRBV18, the J gene TRBJ2-1, with 8 bases that match TRBD1. V shed 5 bases, J shed 3 bases, and the junction held 9 bases outside the gene matches. The length of the CDR3 is 16 residues. Per germline, CDR1 KGHSH and CDR2 LQKENI.

The rearrangement links TRBV27 to TRBJ2-1; TRBD1 aligns across 10 bases. Germline CDR1 is MNHEY and CDR2 is SMNVEV (reference sequence). The junction had 6 bases not matched to a gene; V was cut back by 6 bases and J by 4 bases. The CDR3 is made up of 15 amino acids. The CDR3 nucleotides are TGTGCCAGCAGCCCCGGGACAGGGGCTTACAATGAGCAGTTCTTC. It translates to CASSPGTGAYNEQFF.

This clone was observed a few times. V and J are TRBV4-1 and TRBJ2-1; 7 nucleotides line up with TRBD2. V dropped 1 base and J dropped 8; count of bases not matched to a gene: 11. This CDR3 comprises 16 residues. Per germline, CDR1 MGHRA and CDR2 YSYEKL. In DNA, the CDR3 is TGCGCCAGCAGCCAAGCCCCAGCGGGATTATTCCATGAGCAGTTCTTC. Protein sequence: CASSQAPAGLFHEQFF.

The rearrangement uses TRBV4-1 and TRBJ1-2, with D unclear. Germline V gene data show CDR1 as MGHRA and CDR2 as YSYEKL. V was cut by 3 bases and J by 8 bases, with 22 bases left in between. This CDR3 has 16 residues. The CDR3 nucleotides are TGCGCCAGCAGCCAGTTAAACGAGGGCACCGATCTGGGCTACACCTTC. It yields the protein CASSQLNEGTDLGYTF.

This rearrangement joins TRBV24-1 to TRBJ2-5, with D perhaps TRBD2 (5 bases). Trimming shortened V by 7 bases and J by 6 bases, and 11 bases separated the two germline ends. This CDR3 is built from 12 residues. The germline V gene encodes CDR1 KGHDR and CDR2 SFDVKD. The CDR3 DNA reads TGTGCCACCAGCGGTTCGGGGAAGACCCAGTACTTC. This gives the protein CATSGSGKTQYF.

This rearrangement joins TRBV21-1 to TRBJ2-3; the table calls TRBD2, which could not be checked here. TRBV21-1 is a known pseudogene. The CDR3 sequence is 18 residues long. CDR3 amino acids: CASIQGGGRTSSTDTQYF. The CDR3 DNA reads as TGTGCCAGCATCCAGGGAGGGGGGCGCACCTCGAGCACAGATACGCAGTATTTT.